The rows below give T cell receptor beta chains drawn from one sample of a study of human T cells and chemical hapten exposure. Using its own MiXCR run on the RACE reads, TCRdb lists one record per CDR3 protein. The sample consists of more than 70,000 distinct CDR3 sequences, under 14% of them appearing once. This sample comprised whole blood, obtained in connection with sensitization to the hapten diphenylcyclopropenone (DPC). The receptors here all came from a man between 18 and 35 years old with alopecia areata. Some clones in this sample may be carry-over from other donors' samples. The CDR3 runs from the conserved cysteine through the conserved F or W. Each record gives: clone size, D gene, V gene, J gene, CDR3 DNA, CDR3 protein. A D gene is named only where the DNA matches it firmly. Clone size, where shown, is once, few, many, or a class for clones that have expanded.

clone_size: many; d_call: .; v_call: TRBV7-2; j_call: TRBJ1-6; cdr3_nt: TGTGCCAGCAGCTTCGGGAGGACCGGCCCCCACTTT; cdr3_aa: CASSFGRTGPHF
clone_size: many; d_call: .; v_call: TRBV25-1; j_call: TRBJ1-1; cdr3_nt: TGTGCCAGCAGTGAATTCGGGGGGCAAGGCGCTGAAGCTTTCTTT; cdr3_aa: CASSEFGGQGAEAFF
clone_size: .; d_call: TRBD1; v_call: TRBV6-5; j_call: TRBJ2-7; cdr3_nt: TGTGCCAGCAGTACCCGGGACAGGGGGCCGAACGAGCAGTACTTC; cdr3_aa: CASSTRDRGPNEQYF
clone_size: few; d_call: TRBD2; v_call: TRBV7-2; j_call: TRBJ2-3; cdr3_nt: TGTGCCAGCAGCTCCCCCGGTGCGGGGGGGAGGTCGGATACGCAGTATTTT; cdr3_aa: CASSSPGAGGRSDTQYF
clone_size: .; d_call: .; v_call: TRBV6-2/TRBV6-3; j_call: TRBJ2-7; cdr3_nt: TGTGCCAGCAGTTACGGTACAGAGAGCTCCTACGAGCAGTACTTC; cdr3_aa: CASSYGTESSYEQYF
clone_size: many; d_call: .; v_call: TRBV29-1; j_call: TRBJ1-1; cdr3_nt: TGCAGCGTATTGGGGGAGGTCACTGAAGCTTTCTTT; cdr3_aa: CSVLGEVTEAFF
clone_size: .; d_call: .; v_call: TRBV7-9; j_call: TRBJ1-5; cdr3_nt: TGTGCCAGCAGCCCATTCAGTGGAAATCAGCCCCAGCATTTT; cdr3_aa: CASSPFSGNQPQHF
clone_size: many; d_call: .; v_call: TRBV12-2; j_call: TRBJ1-4; cdr3_nt: TGTGCAAGTCGCTTAGCTGCCCGCCAAAAACTGTTTTTT; cdr3_aa: CASRLAARQKLFF
clone_size: few; d_call: .; v_call: TRBV29-1; j_call: TRBJ1-5; cdr3_nt: TGCAGCGTTGGAGGGAGAGGCAATCAGCCCCAGCATTTT; cdr3_aa: CSVGGRGNQPQHF
clone_size: once; d_call: .; v_call: TRBV9; j_call: TRBJ2-4; cdr3_nt: TGTGCCAGCAGCCTCGATCCAGGGGATGGGACCAAAAACATTCAGTACTTC; cdr3_aa: CASSLDPGDGTKNIQYF
clone_size: few; d_call: TRBD1; v_call: TRBV7-2; j_call: TRBJ2-1; cdr3_nt: TGTGCCAGCAGCCTACCGGGACAGGTATCCTACAATGAGCAGTTCTTC; cdr3_aa: CASSLPGQVSYNEQFF
clone_size: .; d_call: .; v_call: TRBV2; j_call: TRBJ1-6; cdr3_nt: TGTGCCAGCAAAGGGGACTATAATTCACCCCTCCACTTT; cdr3_aa: CASKGDYNSPLHF
clone_size: many; d_call: .; v_call: TRBV3-1; j_call: TRBJ1-4; cdr3_nt: TGTGCCAGCAGCCAGCGGGCAGGGGAAAATGAAAAACTGTTTTTT; cdr3_aa: CASSQRAGENEKLFF
clone_size: .; d_call: TRBD2; v_call: TRBV29-1; j_call: TRBJ2-1; cdr3_nt: TGCAGCGTTGAACAAGTTTCGGCGGGGGGGCTGCGCAATGAGCAGTTCTTC; cdr3_aa: CSVEQVSAGGLRNEQFF
clone_size: .; d_call: .; v_call: TRBV5-1; j_call: TRBJ2-6; cdr3_nt: TGCGCCAGCAGCTCATTTAGTGGGGCCAACGTCCTGACTTTC; cdr3_aa: CASSSFSGANVLTF
clone_size: many; d_call: .; v_call: TRBV5-1; j_call: TRBJ2-5; cdr3_nt: TGCGCCAGCAGCCCACAGGGGAGGGAGACCCAGTACTTC; cdr3_aa: CASSPQGRETQYF
clone_size: .; d_call: .; v_call: TRBV5-1; j_call: TRBJ2-2; cdr3_nt: TGCGCCAGCAGCTTACCCTTGAACACCGGGGAGCTGTTTTTT; cdr3_aa: CASSLPLNTGELFF
clone_size: .; d_call: TRBD2; v_call: TRBV4-1; j_call: TRBJ2-5; cdr3_nt: TGCGCCAGCAGCCGGGGACTAGCGGGGGTGGCTGTAGAGACCCAGTACTTC; cdr3_aa: CASSRGLAGVAVETQYF
clone_size: few; d_call: .; v_call: TRBV7-2; j_call: TRBJ2-3; cdr3_nt: TGTGCCAGCAGCTTAGTACCGGGAACAGATACGCAGTATTTT; cdr3_aa: CASSLVPGTDTQYF
clone_size: many; d_call: .; v_call: TRBV6-2/TRBV6-3; j_call: TRBJ2-1; cdr3_nt: TGTGCCAGCAGTTACTCCTTGGCGGCAGACTCCTACAATGAGCAGTTCTTC; cdr3_aa: CASSYSLAADSYNEQFF
clone_size: many; d_call: .; v_call: TRBV29-1; j_call: TRBJ1-1; cdr3_nt: TGCAGCGCGTCCGGTCCGAACACTGAAGCTTTCTTT; cdr3_aa: CSASGPNTEAFF
clone_size: .; d_call: .; v_call: TRBV12-3/TRBV12-4; j_call: TRBJ1-6; cdr3_nt: TGTGCCAGCAGCCCCAGCCTCTCCTATAATTCACCCCTCCACTTT; cdr3_aa: CASSPSLSYNSPLHF
clone_size: .; d_call: .; v_call: TRBV19; j_call: TRBJ1-6; cdr3_nt: TGTGCCAGTACCCTCTTATGGGGGAGAAATTCACCCCTCCACTTT; cdr3_aa: CASTLLWGRNSPLHF
clone_size: few; d_call: .; v_call: TRBV6-4; j_call: TRBJ1-1; cdr3_nt: TGTGCCAGCAGTGTATCGGCAGGGGCTGTCAACACTGAAGCTTTCTTT; cdr3_aa: CASSVSAGAVNTEAFF
clone_size: many; d_call: .; v_call: TRBV7-6; j_call: TRBJ2-3; cdr3_nt: TGTGCCAGCAGCTTACTGTATAGCACAGATACGCAGTATTTT; cdr3_aa: CASSLLYSTDTQYF
clone_size: many; d_call: .; v_call: TRBV2; j_call: TRBJ1-2; cdr3_nt: TGTGCCAGCAGTGAAGGGCAGTCTAACTATGGCTACACCTTC; cdr3_aa: CASSEGQSNYGYTF
clone_size: few; d_call: .; v_call: TRBV7-9; j_call: TRBJ2-2; cdr3_nt: TGTGCCAGCAGCAAGGCGGATGACACCGGGGAGCTGTTTTTT; cdr3_aa: CASSKADDTGELFF
clone_size: many; d_call: .; v_call: TRBV20-1; j_call: TRBJ2-2; cdr3_nt: TGCAGTGCTAGAGCCTCCGGGAAAGCCACCGGGGAGCTGTTTTTT; cdr3_aa: CSARASGKATGELFF
clone_size: .; d_call: .; v_call: TRBV4-2; j_call: TRBJ2-5; cdr3_nt: TGTGCCAGCAGCCAAGAGAGGGCTAGGCTTGAGACCCAGTACTTC; cdr3_aa: CASSQERARLETQYF
clone_size: .; d_call: TRBD1; v_call: TRBV29-1; j_call: TRBJ2-7; cdr3_nt: TGCAGCGCGGGACAGGGGGTCTCCTACGAGCAGTACTTC; cdr3_aa: CSAGQGVSYEQYF
clone_size: .; d_call: TRBD2; v_call: TRBV20-1; j_call: TRBJ2-2; cdr3_nt: TGCAGTGCTTCCCGGGGTAGCGGGGGTTTGAACACCGGGGAGCTGTTTTTT; cdr3_aa: CSASRGSGGLNTGELFF
clone_size: many; d_call: .; v_call: TRBV10-3; j_call: TRBJ1-5; cdr3_nt: TGTGCCATCAGTGAGTCATCTCGGGGTAATAGCAATCAGCCCCAGCATTTT; cdr3_aa: CAISESSRGNSNQPQHF
clone_size: few; d_call: .; v_call: TRBV11-2; j_call: TRBJ1-5; cdr3_nt: TGTGCCAGCAGCTTAGATGGGGATCAGCCCCAGCATTTT; cdr3_aa: CASSLDGDQPQHF
clone_size: .; d_call: .; v_call: TRBV9; j_call: TRBJ2-1; cdr3_nt: TGTGCCAGCAGCCGACGACAGGTCTTCTACAATGAGCAGTTCTTC; cdr3_aa: CASSRRQVFYNEQFF
clone_size: .; d_call: .; v_call: TRBV5-1; j_call: TRBJ1-1; cdr3_nt: TGCGCCAGCAGTTCAGGGGCGAACACTGAAGCTTTCTTT; cdr3_aa: CASSSGANTEAFF
clone_size: many; d_call: TRBD1; v_call: TRBV7-6; j_call: TRBJ2-7; cdr3_nt: TGTGCCAGCAGCTTAGCCAGGGACAGGCGATTGGGGTCCTACGAGCAGTACTTC; cdr3_aa: CASSLARDRRLGSYEQYF
clone_size: few; d_call: TRBD1; v_call: TRBV6-5; j_call: TRBJ2-5; cdr3_nt: TGTGCCAGCAGTTACCGGACAGGGGGATCAGAGACCCAGTACTTC; cdr3_aa: CASSYRTGGSETQYF
clone_size: .; d_call: TRBD1; v_call: TRBV20-1; j_call: TRBJ1-1; cdr3_nt: TGCAGTGCTAGTCAGGGGGCGACCACTGAAGCTTTCTTT; cdr3_aa: CSASQGATTEAFF
clone_size: .; d_call: .; v_call: TRBV29-1; j_call: TRBJ2-3; cdr3_nt: TGCAGCTCCCGCACGATACCGGGCCTTAGAGGAGATACGCAGTATTTT; cdr3_aa: CSSRTIPGLRGDTQYF
clone_size: .; d_call: .; v_call: TRBV10-2; j_call: TRBJ1-6; cdr3_nt: TGCGCCAGCAGTGAAGGGGGGAGGAATTCACCCCTCCACTTT; cdr3_aa: CASSEGGRNSPLHF
clone_size: few; d_call: .; v_call: TRBV6-2/TRBV6-3; j_call: TRBJ2-5; cdr3_nt: TGTGCCAGCAGCGGGGGTCAGGAGACCCAGTACTTC; cdr3_aa: CASSGGQETQYF
clone_size: many; d_call: TRBD1; v_call: TRBV6-2/TRBV6-3; j_call: TRBJ1-1; cdr3_nt: TGTGCCAGCAGTTCCATCGGACAGGGGGCTCGCGCGGACACTGAAGCTTTCTTT; cdr3_aa: CASSSIGQGARADTEAFF
clone_size: few; d_call: TRBD1; v_call: TRBV12-3/TRBV12-4; j_call: TRBJ2-5; cdr3_nt: TGTGCCAGCAGCCACAGGGGGACGGAAGAGACCCAGTACTTC; cdr3_aa: CASSHRGTEETQYF
clone_size: many; d_call: TRBD1; v_call: TRBV4-3; j_call: TRBJ2-1; cdr3_nt: TGCGCCAGCAGCCAGTGGGCCGGACAGGGGAACAATGAGCAGTTCTTC; cdr3_aa: CASSQWAGQGNNEQFF
clone_size: many; d_call: .; v_call: TRBV20-1; j_call: TRBJ2-7; cdr3_nt: TGCAGTGCTAGAGATTACCTGGGTTCCTACGAGCAGTACTTC; cdr3_aa: CSARDYLGSYEQYF
clone_size: many; d_call: TRBD1; v_call: TRBV3-1; j_call: TRBJ1-2; cdr3_nt: TGTGCCAGCAGCCGAGACCGGGACAGGGCCTATGGCTACACCTTC; cdr3_aa: CASSRDRDRAYGYTF